This T cell receptor beta chain emerged from a study of lymphopenia after photon versus proton radiotherapy. Sequencing used immunoSEQ multiplex PCR; TCRdb keeps in-frame clones, though not all of them. The sample lists about 40,000 clones, around 84% occurring once. This clonotype was sampled from a woman in her 70s with pancreatic cancer. Some clones in this sample may be carry-over from other donors' samples. Source: peripheral blood, taken from a patient treated with proton-based radiotherapy.

CDR3 DNA sequence: TGTGCCAGCAGTTTATTAAAGGGAAGCTACGAGCAGTACTTC. The encoded protein is CASSLLKGSYEQYF. The genes are TRBV28 and TRBJ2-7; D unresolved. This CDR3 is 14 amino acids long. Looked up from germline, CDR1 is MDHEN and CDR2 is SYDVKM. V gave up 1 base and J gave up 3 bases, with 10 bases separating them.